The 30 T cell receptor beta chains below all came from one sample that was sequenced in a study of T-cell reconstitution after alpha-beta-depleted transplantation in children (dated by TCRdb to about 2016). The treatment or condition label of this sample denotes: allogeneic hematopoietic cell transplantation with graft depleted of TCRalphabeta T cells and CD19 B cells. Libraries were made using PCR. The instrument was an Illumina HiSeq 2500. TCR libraries were prepared with molecular barcoding, using unique molecular identifiers to normalize TCRbeta repertoire quantification. TCRdb itself trimmed the public reads at Q25 with fastp, ran MiXCR and retained productive beta chains. Entries that share a CDR3 protein sequence are merged under the most common genes and DNA. In all, the sample holds 300,000 to 400,000 distinct CDR3 sequences, and 15% to 20% of those were seen once. 35% to 50% of the sample lies in the top ten.

Sequencing used PBMCs, mostly from graft donor cells, obtained 360 days after TCRalphabeta/CD19-depleted stem cell transplant. The receptors here all came from a male patient aged 2 to 9 who had a stem cell transplant for acute lymphoblastic leukemia, so the T cells may come from the graft donor.

This clonotype has a handful of counts. The V and J genes are TRBV28 and TRBJ2-1, with 9 positions matching TRBD1. CDR1 and CDR2 (germline): MDHEN, SYDVKM. This CDR3 is 18 amino acids long. Losses at the gene ends were 2 bases for V and 3 bases for J; bases not matched to a gene: 11. The CDR3 DNA reads TGTGCCAGCAGTTTAGTACAGGGGGCTACACTCTTCTACAATGAGCAGTTCTTC. Amino acids: CASSLVQGATLFYNEQFF.

This clonotype was counted ten times or more. This chain uses TRBV21-1 with TRBJ1-1; TRBD1, the D gene given by the table, was not confirmed from the DNA. TRBV21-1 is labeled a pseudogene. The CDR3 covers 16 residues. The CDR3 nucleotides are TGTGCCAGCAGCAAACTTTGGGACGACATAAACACTGAAGCTTTCTTT. Its protein is CASSKLWDDINTEAFF.

The V and J genes are TRBV7-9 and TRBJ2-1; 9 nucleotides line up with TRBD2. This CDR3 region has 17 residues. Germline trimming cut 4 bases from V and 2 bases from J; bases unmatched to any gene: 9. Germline values: CDR1 SEHNR, CDR2 FQNEAQ (reference sequence). In nucleotides, the CDR3 is TGTGCCAGCAGCTCCCTTAGCGGGAGTTTCACCTACAATGAGCAGTTCTTC. This codes for CASSSLSGSFTYNEQFF.

The rearrangement joins TRBV24-1 to TRBJ2-1, with D maybe TRBD2 (6 bases). In germline, CDR1 is KGHDR, CDR2 SFDVKD. V lost 5 bases and J lost 0, with 10 bases in between. There are 15 residues in the CDR3. Written as DNA, the CDR3 is TGTGCCACCAGTGTGCCCGGGGGCTCCTACAATGAGCAGTTCTTC. Encoded protein: CATSVPGGSYNEQFF.

As to this clonotype: Because the CDR3 is missing its conserved closing phenylalanine or tryptophan, this is likely a read error. The chain recombines TRBV12-3 or TRBV12-4 with TRBJ1-4, with TRBD1 identical over 7 bases. CDR3 length: 17 amino acids. V gave up 5 bases and J gave up 4 bases; unmatched junction bases: 13. The CDR3 here is CASSPPGQIVLNEKLFV. In DNA form, the CDR3 reads TGTGCCAGCAGTCCCCCGGGACAGATAGTCCTTAATGAAAAACTGTTTGTT.

This clonotype was seen repeatedly, ten times or more. The V call is TRBV5-1, the J call TRBJ2-7, with a tentative D call TRBD1 (6 bases). V gave up 3 bases and J gave up 3 bases, with 16 bases separating them. This CDR3 has 15 residues. CDR1 and CDR2 (germline): SGHRS, YFSETQ. This chain's CDR3 is CASSSLRQAIYEQYF. As DNA, the CDR3 is TGCGCCAGCAGCTCCCTCCGACAGGCAATCTACGAGCAGTACTTC.

This clonotype was detected a few times. CDR3 nucleotides: TGTGCCAGCAGTTCGCCGGACCGGGCCAACACTGAAGCTTTCTTT. Protein product: CASSSPDRANTEAFF. The chain carries TRBV28 and TRBJ1-1, with D unresolved. This CDR3 region has 15 residues. V was clipped by 4 bases and J by 2 bases, with 14 bases between them. Germline CDR1 is MDHEN and CDR2 is SYDVKM.

A few counts support this clonotype. V is TRBV28 and J is TRBJ2-7; TRBD1 matches at 10 bases. The CDR3 totals 15 residues. Germline CDR1 reads MDHEN; CDR2 reads SYDVKM. J lost 2 bases, V lost 5 bases, and 6 bases had no gene match. The CDR3 nucleotides are TGTGCCAGCAGTCGTGACAGGGGGCTTCCCTACGAGCAGTACTTC. It translates to CASSRDRGLPYEQYF.

This clonotype has more than one count but fewer than ten. The chain is built from TRBV28 and TRBJ2-1, with 8 nucleotides matching TRBD2. CDR1 MDHEN and CDR2 SYDVKM come from the germline V gene. After removal of 0 bases from V and 12 bases from J, the junction contained 7 bases not matched to a gene. This CDR3 region has 14 residues. The CDR3 sequence is CASSLWASGGPQFF. In DNA, the CDR3 is TGTGCCAGCAGTTTATGGGCCAGCGGGGGCCCGCAGTTCTTC.

The CDR3 region has the DNA TGTGCCAGCAGCCGGGACAAGTACACTGAAGCTTTCTTT. Its translation is CASSRDKYTEAFF. This rearrangement joins TRBV6-1 to TRBJ1-1; perhaps TRBD1 as D (6 bases). This CDR3 is 13 amino acids long. V was trimmed by 6 bases and J by 3 bases, leaving 11 bases between them. Germline CDR1 and CDR2: MNHNS and SASEGT.

The sample holds many counts of this clonotype. The chain employs TRBV12-3 or TRBV12-4 and TRBJ1-4; D is unresolved. This CDR3 comprises 17 residues. V was clipped by 3 bases and J by 0 bases, with 14 bases between them. In DNA, the CDR3 is TGTGCCAGCAGTTTTGGGCTCTTACCCCCAACTAATGAAAAACTGTTTTTT. This codes for CASSFGLLPPTNEKLFF.

This clonotype was seen many times. The rearrangement uses TRBV29-1 and TRBJ2-1; D might be TRBD2 (5 bases). V lost 5 bases and J 5 bases, leaving 10 bases between the germline ends. CDR3 size: 12 residues. CDR1 SQVTM and CDR2 ANQGSEA come from the germline V gene. The CDR3 sequence: CSVRRRNNEQFF. In DNA form, the CDR3 reads TGCAGCGTTAGGAGGAGGAACAATGAGCAGTTCTTC.

The chain has TRBV29-1 and TRBJ2-7; the D gene is possibly TRBD2 (6 bases). Germline CDR1 is SQVTM and CDR2 is ANQGSEA. The CDR3 is 12 residues long. V lost 4 bases, J lost 7 bases, and 14 bases lay in between. CDR3 in DNA: TGCAGCGTTGTGACTAGAGAGGGGGAGCAGTACTTC. This codes for CSVVTREGEQYF.

There are a few counts of this clonotype. The chain links TRBV5-1 to TRBJ2-1; 9 nucleotides agree with TRBD2. The CDR3 length is 18 residues. Germline CDR1 is SGHRS and CDR2 is YFSETQ. The J segment lost 0 bases and the V segment lost 1 base, leaving 8 bases of the junction unmatched. CDR3 DNA sequence: TGCGCCAGCAGCTTGCCCCCTAGACTAGCGGACTCCTACAATGAGCAGTTCTTC. Its translation: CASSLPPRLADSYNEQFF.

This rearrangement joins TRBV6-5 to TRBJ2-1; 13 bases agree with TRBD2. In germline, CDR1 is MNHEY, CDR2 SVGAGI. The trim removed 4 bases at V and 9 bases at J, leaving 6 bases unmatched. The CDR3 has 15 amino acids. The chain's CDR3 is CASSFSLAGGSEQFF. The CDR3 region has the DNA TGTGCCAGCAGTTTCTCACTAGCGGGAGGGTCTGAGCAGTTCTTC.

V usage is TRBV4-1 and J usage is TRBJ2-1; no definite D call. This CDR3 comprises 15 residues. V dropped 4 bases and J dropped 3 bases, with 13 bases sitting between them. The germline CDR1 and CDR2 sequences are MGHRA and YSYEKL. The CDR3: CASSLQIVGYNEQFF. The CDR3 DNA reads as TGCGCCAGCAGCCTCCAAATAGTCGGCTACAATGAGCAGTTCTTC.

The chain joins TRBV12-3 or TRBV12-4 to TRBJ2-1; D unresolved. This CDR3 spans 16 amino acids. The V and J ends lost 1 base and 1 base respectively, with 11 bases between them. CDR3 in amino acids: CASSLGTGRSYNEQFF. CDR3 bases: TGTGCCAGCAGTTTAGGGACCGGCAGGTCCTACAATGAGCAGTTCTTC.

Regarding this clonotype: A much larger clone sits a single nucleotide away, making a read error possible. The chain links TRBV12-3 or TRBV12-4 to TRBJ1-1, with TRBD1 matching over 10 bases. CDR3 length: 18 amino acids. The CDR3 sequence: CTSSLWRWDRGEDTEAFF. Written as DNA, the CDR3 is TGTACCAGCAGTTTATGGAGGTGGGACAGGGGTGAGGACACTGAAGCTTTCTTT.

The sample holds one count of this clonotype. The chain joins TRBV7-8 to TRBJ1-1; D is perhaps TRBD1 (6 bases). The CDR3 is 15 residues long. Germline V gene sequence: CDR1 SGHVS, CDR2 FQNEAQ. V shed 1 base and J shed 4 bases, with 13 bases lying between them. The CDR3 sequence is CASSLVQGYGTEAFF. The CDR3 DNA sequence: TGTGCCAGCAGCTTAGTACAGGGTTATGGCACTGAAGCTTTCTTT.

This clonotype turned up a few times. The gene calls are TRBV12-3 or TRBV12-4 and TRBJ2-3, with 9 bases identical to TRBD2. The junction had 7 bases not matched to a gene; V was cut back by 5 bases and J by 4 bases. The CDR3 sequence is 15 residues long. CDR3 in amino acids: CASSSSGRPADTQYF. In DNA form, the CDR3 reads TGTGCCAGCAGTAGTAGCGGGAGACCCGCAGATACGCAGTATTTT.

This clonotype was observed once. The rearrangement uses TRBV7-8 and TRBJ2-1; D might be TRBD1 (6 bases). The CDR3 contains 17 residues. Germline V gene sequence: CDR1 SGHVS, CDR2 FQNEAQ. V was clipped by 5 bases and J by 0 bases, with 17 bases between them. CDR3 sequence: CASSHYVKGGSYNEQFF. The CDR3, as DNA: TGTGCCAGCAGCCACTACGTTAAAGGGGGCTCCTACAATGAGCAGTTCTTC.

A few counts support this clonotype. The chain recombines TRBV28 with TRBJ2-7; D tentatively reads TRBD1 or TRBD2 (5 bases each). From germline, CDR1 is MDHEN and CDR2 SYDVKM. Trimming left V 3 bases short and J 7 bases short, with 7 bases between. The CDR3 loop spans 11 amino acids. CDR3 nucleotides: TGTGCCAGCAGTTTCTGGGGGGAGCAGTACTTC. Translation: CASSFWGEQYF.

V and J are TRBV24-1 and TRBJ2-1; 16 positions match TRBD2. The V segment lost 5 bases and the J segment 4 bases; nucleotides outside the gene matches: 10. The germline V gene encodes CDR1 KGHDR and CDR2 SFDVKD. The CDR3 consists of 19 residues. This CDR3 reads CATSGVGLAGGSLYNEQFF. The DNA of the CDR3 is TGTGCCACCAGTGGGGTGGGACTAGCGGGAGGGTCTTTATACAATGAGCAGTTCTTC.

This clonotype was counted only a few times. The chain couples TRBV20-1 to TRBJ2-5; 12 bases agree with TRBD2. The length of the CDR3 is 14 residues. CDR1 is DFQATT and CDR2 is SNEGSKA in the germline V gene (reference sequence). V shed 7 bases and J 4 bases; nucleotides not matched to a gene: 7. This CDR3 is CSDLAGGPSETQYF. CDR3 DNA sequence: TGCAGTGATCTAGCGGGAGGGCCCTCAGAGACCCAGTACTTC.

V and J are TRBV28 and TRBJ2-7; 7 bases agree with TRBD1. The CDR3 is made up of 16 amino acids. Trimming removed 2 bases from V and 0 bases from J; junction bases left unmatched: 7. Germline loops: CDR1 MDHEN, CDR2 SYDVKM. Here the CDR3 reads CASSLQIGTASYEQYF. In DNA form, the CDR3 reads TGTGCCAGCAGTTTACAGATTGGGACAGCCTCCTACGAGCAGTACTTC.

This clonotype has ten or more counts. V is TRBV9 and J is TRBJ2-5; no firm D call. This CDR3 comprises 14 residues. Germline assignment: CDR1 SGDLS and CDR2 YYNGEE. Deletions cut 3 bases from V and 2 bases from J, with 11 bases between. The CDR3 loop reads CASSASGGQETQYF. For the CDR3, the DNA is TGTGCCAGCAGCGCCTCCGGTGGACAAGAGACCCAGTACTTC.

This clonotype was counted a few times. The chain links TRBV3-1 to TRBJ2-5; D unclear. Germline V gene lookup returns CDR1 LGHDT and CDR2 YNNKEL (reference sequence). The CDR3 extends over 14 amino acids. Trimming took off 7 bases at V and 3 bases at J, with 15 bases between the two ends. CDR3 bases: TGTGCCAGCACGGCCTCCTTCAGAGAAGAGACCCAGTACTTC. The encoded protein is CASTASFREETQYF.

The CDR3 bases are TGCAGTGCCCGCCCCCTCGTAGAGCAGTTCTTC. As protein: CSARPLVEQFF. The genes are TRBV20-1 and TRBJ2-1; no clear D. The CDR3 has 11 amino acids. Trimming took off 6 bases at V and 10 bases at J, with 13 bases between the two ends. The germline CDR1 and CDR2 sequences are DFQATT and SNEGSKA (reference sequence).

The chain links TRBV7-6 to TRBJ2-7; a possible D gene is TRBD1 (7 bases). CDR3 size: 14 residues. V lost 2 bases and J lost 7, with 15 bases in between. CDR1 SGHVS and CDR2 FNYEAQ come from the germline V gene. The CDR3 reads CASSLLGDSGEQYF. Written as DNA, the CDR3 is TGTGCCAGCAGCTTACTAGGGGACAGCGGGGAGCAGTACTTC.

V is TRBV10-3 and J is TRBJ2-7, with D perhaps being TRBD1 or TRBD2 (7 bases each). The CDR3 runs 15 residues. The germline V gene has CDR1 ENHRY and CDR2 SYGVKD. Trimming left V 6 bases short and J 3 bases short, with 18 bases between. This CDR3 reads CAIRGDSPGGYEQYF. CDR3 nucleotides: TGTGCCATCAGGGGGGACAGCCCGGGGGGCTACGAGCAGTACTTC.